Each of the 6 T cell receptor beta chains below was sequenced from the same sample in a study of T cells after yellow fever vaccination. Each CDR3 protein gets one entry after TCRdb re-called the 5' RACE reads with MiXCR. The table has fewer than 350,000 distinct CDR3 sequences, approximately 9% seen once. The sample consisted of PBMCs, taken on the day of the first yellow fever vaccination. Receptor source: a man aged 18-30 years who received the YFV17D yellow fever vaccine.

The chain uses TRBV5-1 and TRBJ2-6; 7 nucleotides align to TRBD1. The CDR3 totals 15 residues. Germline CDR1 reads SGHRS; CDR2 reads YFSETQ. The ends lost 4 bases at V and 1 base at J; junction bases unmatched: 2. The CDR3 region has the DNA TGCGCCAGCAGCGCGACAGGGTCTGGGGCCAACGTCCTGACTTTC. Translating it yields CASSATGSGANVLTF.

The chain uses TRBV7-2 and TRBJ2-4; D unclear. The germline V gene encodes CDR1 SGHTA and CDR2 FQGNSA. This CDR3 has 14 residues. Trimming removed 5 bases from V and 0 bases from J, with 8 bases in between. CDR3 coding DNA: TGTGCCAGCAGCCCGGCAATAGCCAAAAACATTCAGTACTTC. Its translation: CASSPAIAKNIQYF.

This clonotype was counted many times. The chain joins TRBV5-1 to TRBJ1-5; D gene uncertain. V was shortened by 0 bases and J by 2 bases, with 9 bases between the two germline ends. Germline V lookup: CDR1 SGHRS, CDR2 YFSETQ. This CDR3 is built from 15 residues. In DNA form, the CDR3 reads TGCGCCAGCAGCTTGGATGGGTTGGGCAATCAGCCCCAGCATTTT. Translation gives CASSLDGLGNQPQHF.

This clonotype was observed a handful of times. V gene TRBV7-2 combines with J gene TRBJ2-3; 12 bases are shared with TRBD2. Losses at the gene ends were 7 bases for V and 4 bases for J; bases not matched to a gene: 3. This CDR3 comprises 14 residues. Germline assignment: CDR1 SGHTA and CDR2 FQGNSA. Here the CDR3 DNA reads TGTGCCAGCACCCTAGCGGGGGGGGCAGATACGCAGTATTTT. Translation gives CASTLAGGADTQYF.

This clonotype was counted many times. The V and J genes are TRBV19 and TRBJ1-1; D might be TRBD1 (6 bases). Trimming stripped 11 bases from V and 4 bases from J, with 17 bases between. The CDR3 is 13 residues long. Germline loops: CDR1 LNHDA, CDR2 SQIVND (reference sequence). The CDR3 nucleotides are TGTGCCTCGCGTCGGGGGCGGGGCACTGAAGCTTTCTTT. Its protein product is CASRRGRGTEAFF. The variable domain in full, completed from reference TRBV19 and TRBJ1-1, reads DGGITQSPKYLFRKEGQNVTLSCEQNLNHDAMYWYRQDPGQGLRLIYYSQIVNDFQKGDIAEGYSVSREKKESFPLTVTSAQKNPTAFYLCASRRGRGTEAFFGQGTRLTVV.

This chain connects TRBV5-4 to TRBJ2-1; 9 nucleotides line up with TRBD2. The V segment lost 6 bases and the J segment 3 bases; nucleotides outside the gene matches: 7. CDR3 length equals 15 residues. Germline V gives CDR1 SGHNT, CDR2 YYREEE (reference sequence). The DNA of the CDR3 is TGTGCCAGCACCCCGCGGGGGGGCAGCTACAATGAGCAGTTCTTC. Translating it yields CASTPRGGSYNEQFF.